This T cell receptor beta chain originates from a study of liver allograft versus peripheral blood T cells. Study as a whole: Repertoires of T cell receptors in transplanted livers were compared with recipients' peripheral blood repertoires. Study-wide findings and caveats: There were reportedly differences between T cell receptor repertoires inside liver allografts and those in peripheral blood.

Looked up from germline, CDR1 is MNHNY and CDR2 is SVGAGI (reference sequence). V lost 6 bases and J lost 3; bases outside the gene matches: 9. The CDR3 is 15 amino acids. TCRdb re-analysed the reads in MiXCR, keeping a single row per CDR3 protein. The data contain more than 10,000 distinct CDR3 sequences, roughly 28% of them singletons. This clonotype is medium-sized within its sample. The antigen is undetermined. This receptor was taken from a human patient who had a liver transplant. Some T cells may possibly be graft donor cells. The chain recombines TRBV6-6 with TRBJ2-7; 9 bases line up with TRBD1. The CDR3 DNA reads TGTGCCAGCAGACCTCCGGGACAGGGAGTCTACGAGCAGTACTTC. Translating gives CASRPPGQGVYEQYF.